One sample yielded the 11 T cell receptor beta chains listed below, sequenced in a study of OX40 agonist ivuxolimab in advanced cancers. Method: immunoSEQ multiplex PCR; TCRdb's copy keeps in-frame clones and lacks some. Of some 71,000 clones in the sample, more than 80% were seen once. This material consisted of CD4+ or CD8+ T cells sorted from blood, taken in a trial of the OX40 agonist ivuxolimab. Receptor source: an adult with an advanced solid tumor such as melanoma, head and neck, liver or kidney cancer.

This clone turned up a few times. The rearrangement uses TRBV11-2 and TRBJ1-4; the D gene is possibly TRBD1 (6 bases). Germline CDR1 and CDR2: SGHAT and FQNNGV. V was clipped by 6 bases and J by 5 bases, with 16 bases between them. This CDR3 has 15 amino acids. The CDR3 loop reads CASSLSPGANEKLFF. The CDR3 region has the DNA TGTGCCAGCAGTCTCTCCCCAGGGGCGAATGAAAAACTGTTTTTT.

V gene TRBV14 combines with J gene TRBJ2-7; perhaps TRBD2 as D (6 bases). The CDR3 loop spans 15 amino acids. CDR1 is SGHDN and CDR2 is FVKESK in the germline V gene. V lost 4 bases to trimming and J lost 2 bases, with 15 bases between them. CDR3 protein: CASSPGWGEPYEQYF. CDR3 nucleotide sequence: TGTGCCAGCAGCCCGGGATGGGGGGAACCCTACGAGCAGTACTTC. The full variable domain, its missing parts supplied by reference TRBV14 and TRBJ2-7, is EAGVTQFPSHSVIEKGQTVTLRCDPISGHDNLYWYRRVMGKEIKFLLHFVKESKQDESGMPNNRFLAERTGGTYSTLKVQPAELEDSGVYFCASSPGWGEPYEQYFGPGTRLTVT.

The gene calls are TRBV7-3 and TRBJ2-1; maybe TRBD1 (7 bases). Trimming removed 3 bases at V and 7 bases at J, with 19 bases between. CDR3 length: 16 residues. Per the germline V gene, CDR1 is SGHTA and CDR2 is FQGTGA. DNA for the CDR3: TGTGCCAGCAGCTTTGCCAAGCAGGGGGGTCGTAATGAGCAGTTCTTC. Amino acids: CASSFAKQGGRNEQFF.

This chain links TRBV2 with TRBJ1-6, with TRBD1 identical over 9 bases. CDR1 is SNHLY and CDR2 is FYNNEI in the germline V gene. This CDR3 has 14 amino acids. Trimming removed 6 bases from V and 8 bases from J; junction bases left unmatched: 5. CDR3 region: CASRAGTGHSPLHF. For the CDR3, the DNA is TGTGCCAGCAGGGCCGGGACAGGGCATTCACCCCTCCACTTT. Using reference TRBV2 and TRBJ1-6 for the parts outside the CDR3, the full variable domain is EPEVTQTPSHQVTQMGQEVILRCVPISNHLYFYWYRQILGQKVEFLVSFYNNEISEKSEIFDDQFSVERPDGSNFTLKIRSTKLEDSAMYFCASRAGTGHSPLHFGNGTRLTVT.

This chain uses TRBV9 with TRBJ2-3; possibly TRBD1 for D (5 bases). This CDR3 spans 13 amino acids. In germline, CDR1 is SGDLS, CDR2 YYNGEE. V was clipped by 4 bases and J by 7 bases, with 13 bases between them. Here the CDR3 reads CASSPAQGHTQYF. The DNA for the CDR3 is TGTGCCAGCAGCCCAGCCCAGGGTCATACGCAGTATTTT. The full variable domain, with the rest looked up from reference TRBV9 and TRBJ2-3, is DSGVTQTPKHLITATGQRVTLRCSPRSGDLSVYWYQQSLDQGLQFLIQYYNGEERAKGNILERFSAQQFPDLHSELNLSSLELGDSALYFCASSPAQGHTQYFGPGTRLTVL.

V is TRBV28 and J is TRBJ1-2; D perhaps matches TRBD1 (6 bases). This CDR3 has 11 residues. Germline lookup yields CDR1 MDHEN and CDR2 SYDVKM. V was pared by 6 bases and J by 8 bases, with 10 bases between. The CDR3 nucleotides are TGTGCCAGCAGCTACGACAGGGGCTACACCTTC. Translated, it gives CASSYDRGYTF.

V gene TRBV4-3 combines with J gene TRBJ2-7, with D tentatively TRBD1 or TRBD2 (5 bases each). The CDR3 is 18 amino acids. Looked up from germline, CDR1 is LGHNA and CDR2 is YSLEER. V shed 0 bases and J shed 3 bases, with 21 bases lying between them. CDR3 sequence reads: CASSQDAWTRFTSYEQYF. Here the CDR3 DNA reads TGCGCCAGCAGCCAAGACGCCTGGACACGTTTTACTAGCTACGAGCAGTACTTC.

The genes are TRBV5-1 and TRBJ1-1, with 8 bases identical to TRBD1. The length of the CDR3 is 15 residues. Germline V gives CDR1 SGHRS, CDR2 YFSETQ. The V gene end was trimmed by 0 bases and the J gene end by 1 base; junction bases not matched to a gene: 2. The CDR3 region is CASSLVGQGNTEAFF. CDR3 coding DNA: TGCGCCAGCAGCTTGGTTGGACAGGGGAACACTGAAGCTTTCTTT.

The chain couples TRBV6-1 to TRBJ1-1; 10 bases align to TRBD1. The ends lost 2 bases at V and 3 bases at J; junction bases unmatched: 3. The CDR3 is 15 residues long. Germline V CDR1 and CDR2: MNHNS, SASEGT. DNA for the CDR3: TGTGCCAGCAGTGAATTGGGACAGGGGCACACTGAAGCTTTCTTT. Amino acids: CASSELGQGHTEAFF.

As regards this clone: The same CDR3 is also encoded by other DNA sequences in this sample. The V gene is TRBV11-1, the J gene TRBJ1-1; TRBD1 agrees at 9 bases. The germline gives CDR1 SGHAT, CDR2 FQDESV (reference sequence). This CDR3 region has 14 residues. Trimming took 0 bases from V and 4 from J; bases not matched to a gene: 0. CDR3 protein: CASSLATGGTEAFF. As DNA, the CDR3 is TGTGCCAGCAGCTTAGCGACAGGGGGCACTGAAGCTTTCTTT.

The chain combines TRBV7-9 with TRBJ2-2; 7 positions match TRBD1. The CDR3 is 16 amino acids. With 4 bases clipped from V and 5 bases from J, the junction kept 10 bases outside the gene matches. Looked up from germline, CDR1 is SEHNR and CDR2 is FQNEAQ (reference sequence). CDR3 in DNA: TGTGCCAGCAGCTGGGCCACAGGGGACGGAACCGGGGAGCTGTTTTTT. Translating gives CASSWATGDGTGELFF. Together with reference TRBV7-9 and TRBJ2-2, the CDR3 gives the full variable domain: DTGVSQNPRHKITKRGQNVTFRCDPISEHNRLYWYRQTLGQGPEFLTYFQNEAQLEKSRLLSDRFSAERPKGSFSTLEIQRTEQGDSAMYLCASSWATGDGTGELFFGEGSRLTVL.